This record concerns one TCR beta chain sequence. No antigen is known for it. It was with a sample-barcoded 5' primer and a J-beta primer mix that a second PCR of roughly 6 to 11 cycles was run. The authors tagged each cDNA molecule using a template-switch adaptor with 12 random nucleotides. TCRdb re-derived calls from the 5' RACE reads in MiXCR, one entry per CDR3 protein. Of 1,500,000 or so distinct CDR3 sequences in the sample, approximately 60% are singletons; the top ten hold 6.5% to 8.5%. The data were obtained in a study of blood T cells in healthy people across ages. The study, taken as a whole, reports: Possibly confounding the expanded clonotype changes was the fact that donor CMV status was unknown. As age increased, TCR beta diversity per million T cells fell in a roughly linear fashion.

In terms of origin and age, donors were healthy Caucasian individuals from Russia aged 6 to 90. The sequencing input was blood. This receptor was taken from a man aged 18 to 30 in good health.

This CDR3 is CASSGERWDRETQYF. The CDR3 DNA sequence: TGTGCCAGCAGTGGGGAGCGGTGGGACCGCGAGACCCAGTACTTC. The gene calls are TRBV2 and TRBJ2-5; D possibly uses TRBD1 or TRBD2 (5 bases each). CDR1 and CDR2 from the germline V gene are SNHLY and FYNNEI. Trimming stripped 4 bases from V and 5 bases from J, with 17 bases between. The CDR3 totals 15 residues.